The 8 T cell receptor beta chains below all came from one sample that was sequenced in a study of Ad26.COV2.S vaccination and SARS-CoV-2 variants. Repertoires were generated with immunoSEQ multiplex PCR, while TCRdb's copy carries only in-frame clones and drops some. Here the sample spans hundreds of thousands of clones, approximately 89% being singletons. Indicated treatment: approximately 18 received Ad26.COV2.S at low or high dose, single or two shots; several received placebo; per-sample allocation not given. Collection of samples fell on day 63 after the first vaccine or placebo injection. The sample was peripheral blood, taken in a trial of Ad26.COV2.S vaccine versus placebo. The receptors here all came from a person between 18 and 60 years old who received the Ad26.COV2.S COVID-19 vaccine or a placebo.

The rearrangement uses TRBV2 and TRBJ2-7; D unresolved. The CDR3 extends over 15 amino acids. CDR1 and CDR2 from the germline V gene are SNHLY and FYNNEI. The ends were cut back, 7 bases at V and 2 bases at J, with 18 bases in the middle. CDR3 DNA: TGTGCCAGCATGGATAGCCCCCGGCAGACCTACGAGCAGTACTTC. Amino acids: CASMDSPRQTYEQYF.

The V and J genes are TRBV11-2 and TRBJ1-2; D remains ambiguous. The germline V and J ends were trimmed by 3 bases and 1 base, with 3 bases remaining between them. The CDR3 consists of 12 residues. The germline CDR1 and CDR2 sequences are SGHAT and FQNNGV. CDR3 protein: CASSFDNYGYTF. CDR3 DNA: TGTGCCAGCAGCTTTGATAACTATGGCTACACCTTC.

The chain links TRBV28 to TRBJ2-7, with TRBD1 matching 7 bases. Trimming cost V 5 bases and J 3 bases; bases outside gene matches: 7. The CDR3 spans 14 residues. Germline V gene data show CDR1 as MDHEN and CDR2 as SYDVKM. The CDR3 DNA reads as TGTGCCAGCAGTCGGAGACAGGGTATCTACGAGCAGTACGTC. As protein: CASSRRQGIYEQYV.

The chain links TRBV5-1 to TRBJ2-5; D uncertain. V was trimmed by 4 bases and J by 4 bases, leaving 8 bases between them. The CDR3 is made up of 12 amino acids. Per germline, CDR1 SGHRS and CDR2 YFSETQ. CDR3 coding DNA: TGCGCCAGCAGCAAGGAGCTAGAGACCCAGTACTTC. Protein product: CASSKELETQYF.

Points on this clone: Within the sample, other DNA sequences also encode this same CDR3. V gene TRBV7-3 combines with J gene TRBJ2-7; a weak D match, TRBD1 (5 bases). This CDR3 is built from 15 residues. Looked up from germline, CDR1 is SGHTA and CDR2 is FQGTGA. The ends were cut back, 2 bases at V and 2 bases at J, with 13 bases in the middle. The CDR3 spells CASSLGAASTYEQYF. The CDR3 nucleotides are TGTGCCAGCAGCTTAGGGGCGGCGTCTACCTACGAGCAGTACTTC. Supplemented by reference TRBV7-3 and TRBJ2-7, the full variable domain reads GAGVSQTPSNKVTEKGKYVELRCDPISGHTALYWYRQSLGQGPEFLIYFQGTGAADDSGLPNDRFFAVRPEGSVSTLKIQRTERGDSAVYLCASSLGAASTYEQYFGPGTRLTVT.

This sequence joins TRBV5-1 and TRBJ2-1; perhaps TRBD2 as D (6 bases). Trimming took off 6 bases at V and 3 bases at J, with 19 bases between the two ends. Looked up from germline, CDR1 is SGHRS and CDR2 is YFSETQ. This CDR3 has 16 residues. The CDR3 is CASNPGGAARYNEQFF. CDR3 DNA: TGCGCCAGCAACCCCGGCGGGGCAGCGCGCTACAATGAGCAGTTCTTC.

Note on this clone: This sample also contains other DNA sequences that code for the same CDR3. CDR3 DNA sequence: TGTGCCAGCTCACCGACAGGAGACAACTATGGCTACACCTTC. It encodes CASSPTGDNYGYTF. The chain links TRBV18 to TRBJ1-2, with D possibly being TRBD1 (6 bases). The germline V and J ends were trimmed by 3 bases and 2 bases, with 10 bases remaining between them. The CDR3 totals 14 residues. Germline V gene lookup returns CDR1 KGHSH and CDR2 LQKENI.

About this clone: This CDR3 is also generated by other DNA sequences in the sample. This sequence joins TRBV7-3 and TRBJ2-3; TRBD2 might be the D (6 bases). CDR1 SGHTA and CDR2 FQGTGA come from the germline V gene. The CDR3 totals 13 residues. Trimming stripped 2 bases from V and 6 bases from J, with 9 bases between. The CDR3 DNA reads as TGTGCCAGCAGCTTAGCACTAGCTGATACGCAGTATTTT. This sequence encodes CASSLALADTQYF.